These 20 T cell receptor beta chains were sequenced from one sample in a study of blood T cell repertoires in COVID-19. Libraries were prepared by immunoSEQ multiplex PCR; TCRdb keeps only in-frame clonotypes and omits some of them. This sample has fewer than 200,000 clones, with roughly 81% found just once. The source material was peripheral blood. Receptors were obtained from a man aged 35-49 years who had recovered from COVID-19.

This clone was detected many times. The rearrangement uses TRBV7-6 and TRBJ2-1; weak D call: TRBD2 (7 bases). The CDR3 sequence is 14 residues long. Germline assignment: CDR1 SGHVS and CDR2 FNYEAQ. The V gene lost 0 bases and the J gene lost 7 bases, with 10 bases spanning the gap. CDR3 nucleotide sequence: TGTGCCAGCAGCTTAGCGGGAGGGGGGAATGAGCAGTTCTTC. Translated, it gives CASSLAGGGNEQFF.

The chain has TRBV7-2 and TRBJ2-7, with 9 bases that match TRBD1. The CDR3 runs 15 residues. CDR1 is SGHTA and CDR2 is FQGNSA in the germline V gene. The V segment lost 1 base and the J segment 2 bases; nucleotides outside the gene matches: 3. CDR3 amino acids: CASSLEGTGTYEQYF. The CDR3 region has the DNA TGTGCCAGCAGCTTAGAGGGGACAGGGACCTACGAGCAGTACTTC. Full variable domain (missing parts from reference TRBV7-2 and TRBJ2-7): GAGVSQSPSNKVTEKGKDVELRCDPISGHTALYWYRQSLGQGLEFLIYFQGNSAPDKSGLPSDRFSAERTGGSVSTLTIQRTQQEDSAVYLCASSLEGTGTYEQYFGPGTRLTVT.

This rearrangement joins TRBV11-2 to TRBJ2-7, with TRBD2 as a possible D gene (7 bases). V lost 2 bases and J lost 3, with 14 bases in between. CDR3 length: 15 amino acids. Per the germline V gene, CDR1 is SGHAT and CDR2 is FQNNGV. CDR3 residues: CASSLRGDNLYEQYF. DNA for the CDR3: TGTGCCAGCAGCTTACGGGGGGACAATCTCTACGAGCAGTACTTC.

The V call is TRBV5-4, the J call TRBJ2-2; perhaps TRBD2 as D (6 bases). This CDR3 spans 15 amino acids. The ends were cut back, 3 bases at V and 3 bases at J, with 12 bases in the middle. Germline CDR1 reads SGHNT; CDR2 reads YYREEE (reference sequence). The CDR3 loop is CASSSSWEDTGELFF. The CDR3 DNA sequence: TGTGCCAGCAGCTCGTCTTGGGAGGACACCGGGGAGCTGTTTTTT. The full variable domain, with the rest looked up from reference TRBV5-4 and TRBJ2-2, is ETGVTQSPTHLIKTRGQQVTLRCSSQSGHNTVSWYQQALGQGPQFIFQYYREEENGRGNFPPRFSGLQFPNYSSELNVNALELDDSALYLCASSSSWEDTGELFFGEGSRLTVL.

This rearrangement joins TRBV11-2 to TRBJ2-7; D possibly corresponds to TRBD2 (7 bases). V shed 1 base and J shed 2 bases, with 12 bases lying between them. The CDR3 length is 15 residues. CDR1 is SGHAT and CDR2 is FQNNGV in the germline V gene. The CDR3 reads CASSLGGGGTYEQYF. The CDR3 nucleotides are TGTGCCAGCAGCTTAGGAGGCGGGGGCACCTACGAGCAGTACTTC.

This chain joins TRBV6-1 and TRBJ2-7; TRBD2 matches 7 bases. CDR3 length: 14 amino acids. V was clipped by 3 bases and J by 2 bases; unmatched bases: 4. The germline gives CDR1 MNHNS, CDR2 SASEGT. The chain's CDR3 is CASSDRGVTYEQYF. In DNA, the CDR3 is TGTGCCAGCAGTGATCGGGGGGTCACCTACGAGCAGTACTTC.

This chain links TRBV27 with TRBJ1-1; no firm D call. V lost 8 bases and J lost 5, with 18 bases in between. The V gene's germline CDR1 is MNHEY and CDR2 SMNVEV (reference sequence). This CDR3 has 14 residues. The DNA of the CDR3 is TGTGCCAGCTCCCCGGGAGCCACGGCGACTGAAGCTTTCTTT. It translates to CASSPGATATEAFF.

This rearrangement joins TRBV7-3 to TRBJ2-3; D is possibly TRBD1 (6 bases). The CDR3 covers 15 residues. The germline V and J ends were trimmed by 0 bases and 2 bases, with 9 bases remaining between them. Germline V lookup: CDR1 SGHTA, CDR2 FQGTGA. The CDR3 protein is CASSLTGADTDTQYF. For the CDR3, the DNA is TGTGCCAGCAGCTTAACGGGGGCGGACACAGATACGCAGTATTTT. Full variable domain (rest looked up from reference TRBV7-3 and TRBJ2-3): GAGVSQTPSNKVTEKGKYVELRCDPISGHTALYWYRQSLGQGPEFLIYFQGTGAADDSGLPNDRFFAVRPEGSVSTLKIQRTERGDSAVYLCASSLTGADTDTQYFGPGTRLTVL.

This chain connects TRBV6-5 to TRBJ1-1, with 8 positions matching TRBD1. V shed 3 bases and J 5 bases; nucleotides not matched to a gene: 5. This CDR3 contains 14 residues. CDR1 is MNHEY, CDR2 SVGAGI, per germline. The CDR3 protein is CASSYRQGYTEAFF. The CDR3 bases are TGTGCCAGCAGTTATAGACAGGGGTATACTGAAGCTTTCTTT.

The chain combines TRBV27 with TRBJ2-7; 11 nucleotides align to TRBD2. Germline trimming cut 2 bases from V and 2 bases from J; bases unmatched to any gene: 5. Looked up from germline, CDR1 is MNHEY and CDR2 is SMNVEV (reference sequence). The CDR3 is made up of 16 amino acids. The CDR3: CASSLLGLAGPYEQYF. The CDR3 DNA reads as TGTGCCAGCAGTTTACTCGGACTAGCGGGCCCCTACGAGCAGTACTTC.

The chain combines TRBV2 with TRBJ2-7, with D maybe TRBD2 (6 bases). The CDR3 runs 12 residues. The germline CDR1 and CDR2 sequences are SNHLY and FYNNEI. V lost 10 bases and J 7 bases, leaving 17 bases between the germline ends. The CDR3 loop reads CAMGGGPGEQYF. The CDR3 nucleotides read TGTGCCATGGGAGGCGGGCCGGGTGAGCAGTACTTC.

V usage is TRBV4-2 and J usage is TRBJ1-1, with TRBD1 identical over 7 bases. With 5 bases clipped from V and 4 bases from J, the junction kept 10 bases outside the gene matches. The CDR3 has 15 residues. Germline V CDR1 and CDR2: LGHNA, YNFKEQ. This CDR3 is CASSKQGAGGTEAFF. In nucleotides, the CDR3 is TGTGCCAGCAGCAAACAGGGAGCAGGGGGCACTGAAGCTTTCTTT.

This clone was seen only a few times. The chain is built from TRBV6-4 and TRBJ2-3, with D tentatively TRBD2 (6 bases). V lost 5 bases to trimming and J lost 7 bases, with 16 bases between them. This CDR3 has 14 residues. In germline, CDR1 is MRHNA, CDR2 SNTAGT. In nucleotides, the CDR3 is TGTGCCAGCAGTCAGGAGGAGGGCCTCAATACGCAGTATTTT. Translation: CASSQEEGLNTQYF.

The count of this clone is one. The J gene is TRBJ2-7, the V gene TRBV11-3; D is unresolved. Germline loops: CDR1 SGHNT, CDR2 YENEEA. Trimming shortened V by 4 bases and J by 6 bases, and 13 bases separated the two germline ends. The CDR3 runs 13 residues. The CDR3 sequence: CASSSSAVSEQYF. CDR3 DNA sequence: TGTGCCAGCAGCTCAAGTGCGGTCTCCGAGCAGTACTTC.

A few counts support this clone. V usage is TRBV6-2 or TRBV6-3 and J usage is TRBJ1-6; 7 nucleotides line up with TRBD1. The CDR3 covers 14 residues. Germline V gene data show CDR1 as MNHEY and CDR2 as SVGEGT. V dropped 0 bases and J dropped 10; count of bases not matched to a gene: 3. CDR3 nucleotide sequence: TGTGCCAGCAGTTACTCGACAGGGCCATCACCCCTCCACTTT. It codes for CASSYSTGPSPLHF.

The CDR3 here is CARSCLGVDSSYEQYF. The CDR3, as DNA: TGTGCCAGGAGTTGCCTAGGGGTAGATTCCTCCTACGAGCAGTACTTC. The chain recombines TRBV12-1 with TRBJ2-7; TRBD1 reflects the table's D call only, with no check against the DNA. TRBV12-1 is a pseudogene segment. The CDR3 covers 16 residues.

This chain connects TRBV9 to TRBJ2-5, with D possibly being TRBD1 (6 bases). The CDR3 sequence is 14 residues long. V was cut by 3 bases and J by 4 bases, with 13 bases left in between. CDR1 is SGDLS, CDR2 YYNGEE, per germline. CDR3 loop: CASSDQLGGETQYF. Here the CDR3 DNA reads TGTGCCAGCAGCGACCAACTAGGGGGAGAGACCCAGTACTTC.

The chain combines TRBV7-6 with TRBJ1-1, with D possibly matching TRBD1 (5 bases). V lost 6 bases, J lost 0 bases, and 14 bases lay in between. Germline V CDR1 and CDR2: SGHVS, FNYEAQ. The CDR3 runs to 15 residues. DNA for the CDR3: TGTGCCAGCAGATTCGACGGGGGAATGAACACTGAAGCTTTCTTT. It yields the protein CASRFDGGMNTEAFF. The full variable domain, completed using reference TRBV7-6 and TRBJ1-1, is GAGVSQSPRYKVTKRGQDVALRCDPISGHVSLYWYRQALGQGPEFLTYFNYEAQQDKSGLPNDRFSAERPEGSISTLTIQRTEQRDSAMYRCASRFDGGMNTEAFFGQGTRLTVV.

The chain carries TRBV27 and TRBJ2-7; D is uncertain. V lost 4 bases, J lost 2 bases, and 6 bases lay in between. The CDR3 covers 12 residues. Germline V gene data show CDR1 as MNHEY and CDR2 as SMNVEV (reference sequence). In nucleotides, the CDR3 is TGTGCCAGCAGTTCCCGGGCCTACGAGCAGTACTTC. Translation: CASSSRAYEQYF.

The gene calls are TRBV5-1 and TRBJ2-1; D is uncertain. V was shortened by 0 bases and J by 16 bases, with 14 bases between the two germline ends. The CDR3 runs 12 residues. CDR1 and CDR2 from the germline V gene are SGHRS and YFSETQ. The CDR3 reads CASSLVGEVHFF. The CDR3 coding sequence is TGCGCCAGCAGCTTGGTCGGAGAGGTCCATTTCTTC.